The following is a T cell receptor beta chain sequence with its context. Its antigen is currently unknown. A much larger clonotype is one base distant, so this may be a read error. These data belong to a study of breast tumors, draining lymph nodes, adjacent tissues. The lymph nodes were axillary draining lymph nodes from breast cancer patients. This CDR3 is built from 14 residues. V was clipped by 5 bases and J by 3 bases, with 13 bases between them. The study, taken as a whole, reports: Luminal-like breast cancer showed significantly greater tumor-nontumor repertoire similarity than basal-like breast cancer did. Tumor TCR diversity was below lymph nodes but above nontumor tissue. Tumor T cell lymph node origin was a supported hypothesis, not proven. Data fit most tumor T cells coming from lymph node, expanding in tumor.

TCRdb ran MiXCR on the multiplex PCR reads and lists one entry per CDR3 protein. Of approximately 130,000 distinct CDR3 sequences detected, over 20% appear once; the ten largest clones hold roughly 2%. This TCR was sampled from a female donor with breast cancer. Some clones in this sample may be carry-over from other donors' samples. Sequencing was performed on axillary lymph node tissue. The genes are TRBV12-3 or TRBV12-4 and TRBJ2-5; D gene unclear. CDR3 DNA: TGTGCCAGCAGTGGAACAACATGGGAAGAGACCCAGTACTTC. Amino acids: CASSGTTWEETQYF.